These T cell receptor beta chains were read from a single sample in a study of somatic mutations in cytotoxic T cells in rheumatoid arthritis. Generated by immunoSEQ multiplex PCR, the TCRdb table keeps only in-frame clones and is missing some. The data show about 5,800 clones, 82% seen once. Sequencing used CD8+ T cells sorted from blood. The source is a woman between 45 and 60 years old with rheumatoid arthritis. Both conserved end residues are part of each CDR3. A D gene is named only where the DNA matches it firmly. Clone size is not always given. Where it is, it says once, few, many or a class for expanded clones.

clone size,V gene,D gene,J gene,CDR3 DNA,CDR3 protein
.,TRBV2,.,TRBJ1-1,TGTGCCAGCAGTGAAACACTTTGGGCAGAAATGAACACTGAAGCTTTCTTT,CASSETLWAEMNTEAFF
.,TRBV7-6,.,TRBJ2-3,TGTGCCAGCAGCCGGACTGCGATTCCTTCGGATACGCAGTATTTT,CASSRTAIPSDTQYF
.,TRBV2,.,TRBJ1-2,TGTGCCAGCAGTGATCAGGCCTATGGCTACACCTTC,CASSDQAYGYTF
.,TRBV27,TRBD1,TRBJ2-7,TGTGCCAGCAGTTTGGGACAGGGGGGGTCCTACGAGCAGTACTTC,CASSLGQGGSYEQYF
.,TRBV29-1,.,TRBJ2-7,TGCAGCGCCGTGGGGGGACCCCTTACCTACGAGCAGTACTTC,CSAVGGPLTYEQYF
.,TRBV4-1,.,TRBJ1-1,TGCGCCAGCAGCCAGGGGGGGGGATTAGAGGCTTTCTTT,CASSQGGGLEAFF
once,TRBV27,.,TRBJ1-2,TGTGCCAGCAGTTTATCGATTGGGCGCAACTATGGCTACACCTTC,CASSLSIGRNYGYTF
.,TRBV9,TRBD2,TRBJ2-3,TGTGCCAGCAGCGCACCGACTAGCGGGGGGGGGAAGACAGATACGCAGTATTTT,CASSAPTSGGGKTDTQYF
.,TRBV18,.,TRBJ1-1,TGTGCCAGCTCCCCGGGGTTTGGAGCTTTCTTT,CASSPGFGAFF
.,TRBV11-2,.,TRBJ1-4,TGTGCCAGCAGCTCCCGCGGAGTAACTAATGAAAAACTGTTTTTT,CASSSRGVTNEKLFF
.,TRBV27,.,TRBJ1-6,TGTGCCAGCAGTTTATCGTCATCGGGGGTATCCTATAATTCACCCCTCCACTTT,CASSLSSSGVSYNSPLHF
.,TRBV11-1,.,TRBJ2-7,TGTGCCAGCAGTACAGCCGTACCCTACGAGCAGTACTTC,CASSTAVPYEQYF
.,TRBV15,.,TRBJ2-3,TGTGCCACCAGCAAAATCACTGGAGCAGATACGCAGTATTTT,CATSKITGADTQYF
.,TRBV25-1,.,TRBJ2-1,TGTGCCAGCAGTGTCCTCCATGAGCAGTTCTTC,CASSVLHEQFF
.,TRBV19,.,TRBJ1-1,TGTGCCAGTAGCCCGGTTTCAACCCTGAACACTGAAGCTTTCTTT,CASSPVSTLNTEAFF
.,TRBV6-5,.,TRBJ1-2,TGTGCCAGCAGTCCCTCAACTGTCTATGGCTACACCTTC,CASSPSTVYGYTF